The present entry profiles one T cell receptor (beta chain) with its context. The protocol was immunoSEQ multiplex PCR, while the TCRdb copy is restricted to in-frame clones and leaves out a portion. The table records roughly 110,000 clones, about 85% of them present only once. The data stem from a study of blood T cell repertoires in COVID-19. This CDR3 has 16 amino acids. V trimming: 1 base; J trimming: 5 bases; junction bases outside the gene matches: 7. The V gene's germline CDR1 is MGHRA and CDR2 YSYEKL. V and J are TRBV4-1 and TRBJ2-5, with TRBD1 matching 10 bases. The sequencing sample was made of peripheral blood. This clonotype was sampled from a man in his forties or fifties with acute or convalescent COVID-19. CDR3 coding DNA: TGCGCCAGCAGCCAAGTCCTGGGACAGGGGATGGAGACCCAGTACTTC. It yields the protein CASSQVLGQGMETQYF.